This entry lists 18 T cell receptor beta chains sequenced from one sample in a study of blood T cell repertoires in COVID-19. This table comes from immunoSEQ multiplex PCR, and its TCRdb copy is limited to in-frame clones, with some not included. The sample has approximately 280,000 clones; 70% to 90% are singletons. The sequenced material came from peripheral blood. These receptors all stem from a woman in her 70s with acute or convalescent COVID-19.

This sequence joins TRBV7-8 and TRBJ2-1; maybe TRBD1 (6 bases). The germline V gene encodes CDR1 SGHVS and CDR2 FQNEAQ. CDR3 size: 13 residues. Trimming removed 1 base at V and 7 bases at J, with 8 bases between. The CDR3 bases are TGTGCCAGCAGCTTAGGGACAGAAAATGAGCAGTTCTTC. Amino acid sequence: CASSLGTENEQFF.

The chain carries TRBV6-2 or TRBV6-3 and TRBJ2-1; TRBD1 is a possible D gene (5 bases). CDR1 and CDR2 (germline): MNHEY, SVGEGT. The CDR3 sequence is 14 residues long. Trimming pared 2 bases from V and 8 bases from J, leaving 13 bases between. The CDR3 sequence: CASSYDVGADEQFF. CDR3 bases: TGTGCCAGCAGTTACGACGTAGGGGCGGATGAGCAGTTCTTC.

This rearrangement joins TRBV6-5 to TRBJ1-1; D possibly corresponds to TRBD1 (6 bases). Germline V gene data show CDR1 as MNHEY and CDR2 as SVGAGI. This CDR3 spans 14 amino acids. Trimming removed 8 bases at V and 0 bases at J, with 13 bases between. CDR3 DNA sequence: TGTGCCAGCGGGCGACAGGCGGTGAACACTGAAGCTTTCTTT. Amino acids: CASGRQAVNTEAFF.

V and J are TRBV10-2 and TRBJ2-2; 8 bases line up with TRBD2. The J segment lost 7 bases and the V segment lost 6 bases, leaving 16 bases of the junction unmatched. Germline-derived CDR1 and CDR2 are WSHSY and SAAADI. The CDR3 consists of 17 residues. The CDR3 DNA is TGCGCCAGCAGAGCACGCCGGGGGGGCCAGCTGGGCGGGGAGCTGTTTTTT. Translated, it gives CASRARRGGQLGGELFF.

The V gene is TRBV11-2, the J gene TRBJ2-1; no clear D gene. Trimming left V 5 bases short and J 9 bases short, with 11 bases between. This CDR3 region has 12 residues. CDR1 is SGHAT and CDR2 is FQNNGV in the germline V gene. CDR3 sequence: CASSRSRVEQFF. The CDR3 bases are TGTGCCAGCAGCCGGTCGCGCGTTGAGCAGTTCTTC.

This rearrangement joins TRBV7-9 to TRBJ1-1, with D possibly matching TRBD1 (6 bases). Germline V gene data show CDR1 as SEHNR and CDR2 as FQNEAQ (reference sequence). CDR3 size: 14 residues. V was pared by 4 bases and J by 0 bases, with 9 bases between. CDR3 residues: CASSSGHVNTEAFF. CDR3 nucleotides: TGTGCCAGCAGCTCGGGACATGTGAACACTGAAGCTTTCTTT.

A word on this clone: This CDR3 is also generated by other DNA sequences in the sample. CDR3 DNA: TGTGCCAGCTCACCAGGCGCAGGGGGCTATGGCTACACCTTC. Its protein product is CASSPGAGGYGYTF. V gene TRBV18 combines with J gene TRBJ1-2; TRBD1 aligns across 7 bases. V lost 2 bases to trimming and J lost 4 bases; unmatched junction nucleotides: 4. The CDR3 covers 14 residues. Germline CDR1 KGHSH, CDR2 LQKENI.

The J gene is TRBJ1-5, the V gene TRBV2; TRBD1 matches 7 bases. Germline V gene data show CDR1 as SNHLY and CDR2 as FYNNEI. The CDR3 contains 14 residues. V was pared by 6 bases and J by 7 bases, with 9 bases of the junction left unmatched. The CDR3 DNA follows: TGTGCCAGCAGCGGCGGGACAGTTGGACAGCCCCAGCATTTT. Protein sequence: CASSGGTVGQPQHF.

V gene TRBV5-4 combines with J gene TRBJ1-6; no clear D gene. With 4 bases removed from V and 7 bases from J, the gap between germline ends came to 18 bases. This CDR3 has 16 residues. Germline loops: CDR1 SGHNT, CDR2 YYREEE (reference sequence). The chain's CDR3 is CASSRQTTTLNSPLHF. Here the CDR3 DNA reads TGTGCCAGCAGCCGTCAGACTACCACCCTAAATTCACCCCTCCACTTT. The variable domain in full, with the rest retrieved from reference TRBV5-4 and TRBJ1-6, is ETGVTQSPTHLIKTRGQQVTLRCSSQSGHNTVSWYQQALGQGPQFIFQYYREEENGRGNFPPRFSGLQFPNYSSELNVNALELDDSALYLCASSRQTTTLNSPLHFGNGTRLTVT.

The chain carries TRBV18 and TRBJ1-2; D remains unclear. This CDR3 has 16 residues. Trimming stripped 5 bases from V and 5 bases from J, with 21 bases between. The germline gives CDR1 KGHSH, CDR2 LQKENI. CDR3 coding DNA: TGTGCCAGCTCATCTACTGCGGGGTCGGGTGCGTATGGCTACACCTTC. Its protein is CASSSTAGSGAYGYTF.

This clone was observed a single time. In nucleotides, the CDR3 is TGTGCCAGTAGTGGGGGACAGGGGGTTAATCAGCCCCAGCATTTT. It encodes CASSGGQGVNQPQHF. V and J are TRBV19 and TRBJ1-5; the match to TRBD1 covers 11 bases. The germline gives CDR1 LNHDA, CDR2 SQIVND (reference sequence). This CDR3 has 15 amino acids. V lost 5 bases and J lost 4; bases outside the gene matches: 4.

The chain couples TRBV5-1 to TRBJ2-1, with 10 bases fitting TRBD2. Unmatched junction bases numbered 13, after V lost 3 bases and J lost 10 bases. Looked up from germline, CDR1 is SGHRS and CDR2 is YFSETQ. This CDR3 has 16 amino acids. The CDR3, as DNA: TGCGCCAGCAGCTCTCCTCTAGCGGGGGCTCCCGCCGAGCAGTTCTTC. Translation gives CASSSPLAGAPAEQFF.

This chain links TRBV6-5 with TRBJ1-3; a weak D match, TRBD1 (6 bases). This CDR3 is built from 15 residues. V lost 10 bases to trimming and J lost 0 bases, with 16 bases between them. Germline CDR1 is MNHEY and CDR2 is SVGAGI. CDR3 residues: CATSPGQRSGNTIYF. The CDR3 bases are TGTGCCACCTCCCCGGGACAACGCTCTGGAAACACCATATATTTT.

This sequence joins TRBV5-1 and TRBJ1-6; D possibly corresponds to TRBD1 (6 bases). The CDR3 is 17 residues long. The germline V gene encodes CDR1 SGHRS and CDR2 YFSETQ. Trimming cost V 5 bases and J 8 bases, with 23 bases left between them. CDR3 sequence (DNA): TGCGCCAGCAGTTTACGTGGTGGGGGCCCGTGGGATTCACCCCTCCACTTT. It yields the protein CASSLRGGGPWDSPLHF. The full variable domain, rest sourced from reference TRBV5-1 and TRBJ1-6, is KAGVTQTPRYLIKTRGQQVTLSCSPISGHRSVSWYQQTPGQGLQFLFEYFSETQRNKGNFPGRFSGRQFSNSRSEMNVSTLELGDSALYLCASSLRGGGPWDSPLHFGNGTRLTVT.

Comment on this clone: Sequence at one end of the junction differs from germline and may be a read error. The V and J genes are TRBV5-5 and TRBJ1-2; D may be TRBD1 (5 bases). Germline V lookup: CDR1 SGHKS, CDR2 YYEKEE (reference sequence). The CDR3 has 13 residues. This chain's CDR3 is CASSLGAYGFGLF. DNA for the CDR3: TGTGCCAGCAGCTTAGGGGCTTACGGCTTTGGTCTCTTC. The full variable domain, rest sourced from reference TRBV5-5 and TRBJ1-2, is DAGVTQSPTHLIKTRGQQVTLRCSPISGHKSVSWYQQVLGQGPQFIFQYYEKEERGRGNFPDRFSARQFPNYSSELNVNALLLGDSALYLCASSLGAYGFGLFGSGTRLTVV.

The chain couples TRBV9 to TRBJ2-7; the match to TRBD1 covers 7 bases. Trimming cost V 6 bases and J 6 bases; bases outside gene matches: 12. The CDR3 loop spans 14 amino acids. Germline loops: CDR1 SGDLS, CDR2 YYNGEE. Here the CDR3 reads CASNLGQDTREQYF. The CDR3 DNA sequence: TGTGCCAGCAACCTAGGACAGGACACTCGCGAGCAGTACTTC.

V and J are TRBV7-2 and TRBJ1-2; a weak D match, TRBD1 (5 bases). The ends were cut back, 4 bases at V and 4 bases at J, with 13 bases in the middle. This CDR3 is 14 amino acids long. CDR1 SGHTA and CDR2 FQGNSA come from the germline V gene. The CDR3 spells CASSSRQSPYGYTF. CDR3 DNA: TGTGCCAGCAGCTCAAGACAGAGCCCCTATGGCTACACCTTC. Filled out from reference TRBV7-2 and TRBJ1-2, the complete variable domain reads GAGVSQSPSNKVTEKGKDVELRCDPISGHTALYWYRQSLGQGLEFLIYFQGNSAPDKSGLPSDRFSAERTGGSVSTLTIQRTQQEDSAVYLCASSSRQSPYGYTFGSGTRLTVV.

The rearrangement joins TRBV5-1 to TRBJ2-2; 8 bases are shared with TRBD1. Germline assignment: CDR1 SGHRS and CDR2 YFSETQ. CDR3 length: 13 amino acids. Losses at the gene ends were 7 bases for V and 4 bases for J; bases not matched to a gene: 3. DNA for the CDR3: TGCGCCAGCGGACAGGGCCTCACCGGGGAGCTGTTTTTT. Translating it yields CASGQGLTGELFF.